Each of the 28 T cell receptor beta chains below was sequenced from the same sample in a study of regulatory T cells in long-lasting Graves disease. Sample time point: newly diagnosed GD, antithyroid drugs for less than 3 months. The TCR library was made from RNA that had been extracted from PBMCs in TRIzol. Arm-PCR of CDR3 regions and iRepertoire HTBI primers were used to build TCR beta libraries. TCRdb reprocessed the multiplex PCR reads via MiXCR and lists one record per CDR3 protein. This sample carries over 500,000 distinct CDR3 sequences, roughly 15% of them seen once, and the ten largest clones take about 20%. The data also belong to a second study, concerning T cells in Graves' hyperthyroidism and ophthalmopathy.

The material sequenced was peripheral blood mononuclear cells (PBMCs), taken at new diagnosis, from a patient treated with antithyroid drugs. Every receptor here comes from a woman in her twenties or thirties with Graves disease.

The gene calls are TRBV24-1 and TRBJ1-2, with 9 bases that match TRBD1. The CDR3 is 14 residues long. The trim removed 5 bases at V and 5 bases at J, leaving 5 bases unmatched. Germline V gene lookup returns CDR1 KGHDR and CDR2 SFDVKD. CDR3 in amino acids: CATSARDRVYGYTF. CDR3 bases: TGTGCCACCAGTGCTCGGGACAGGGTATATGGCTACACCTTC.

This clonotype was seen only a few times. The CDR3 reads CASSLGRVEYNNSPLHF. CDR3 nucleotide sequence: TGTGCCAGCAGTTTGGGCAGGGTGGAATATAATAATTCACCCCTCCACTTT. The chain carries TRBV28 and TRBJ1-6; a weak D match, TRBD1 (5 bases). Trimming pared 3 bases from V and 5 bases from J, leaving 17 bases between. This CDR3 has 17 residues. From germline, CDR1 is MDHEN and CDR2 SYDVKM.

This clonotype was counted a few times. The chain joins TRBV9 to TRBJ2-6; 7 positions agree with TRBD1. V dropped 6 bases and J dropped 0; count of bases not matched to a gene: 9. Germline lookup yields CDR1 SGDLS and CDR2 YYNGEE. The CDR3 runs 17 residues. CDR3 coding DNA: TGTGCCAGCACCCGACAGGGCTCCTCCTCTGGGGCCAACGTCCTGACTTTC. Amino acids: CASTRQGSSSGANVLTF.

In its sample, this clonotype was seen a few times. J is TRBJ2-7 and V is TRBV3-1, with 10 bases matching TRBD2. V trimming: 0 bases; J trimming: 4 bases; junction bases outside the gene matches: 12. Germline CDR1 and CDR2: LGHDT and YNNKEL (reference sequence). This CDR3 is built from 18 residues. Here the CDR3 DNA reads TGTGCCAGCAGCCAAGATCTGGCTAGCGGGAGAGCGGCATACGAGCAGTACTTC. It encodes CASSQDLASGRAAYEQYF.

This clonotype was counted ten times or more. This chain links TRBV12-3 or TRBV12-4 with TRBJ1-5; tentatively, D is TRBD1 (5 bases). Trimming cost V 6 bases and J 3 bases, with 15 bases left between them. CDR3 length equals 15 residues. The CDR3 nucleotides are TGTGCCAGCAGGTTCTCTGACAGAGTCAATCAGCCCCAGCATTTT. It specifies CASRFSDRVNQPQHF.

The CDR3 region has the DNA TGTGCCAGCAGTGAAGCGGAGTGGGAGAGGACCTCCAATCAGCCCCAGCATTTT. It specifies CASSEAEWERTSNQPQHF. This chain links TRBV6-2 or TRBV6-3 with TRBJ1-5, with D unclear. The V gene's germline CDR1 is MNHEY and CDR2 SVGEGT. The CDR3 sequence is 18 residues long. V was clipped by 5 bases and J by 3 bases, with 23 bases between them.

This clonotype has only a few counts. V gene TRBV29-1 combines with J gene TRBJ1-6; 7 positions agree with TRBD1. The V segment lost 5 bases and the J segment 7 bases; nucleotides outside the gene matches: 5. CDR3 size: 13 residues. CDR1 is SQVTM and CDR2 is ANQGSEA in the germline V gene. DNA for the CDR3: TGCAGCGTTAGTGGGACAGTCAATTCACCCCTCCACTTT. Protein product: CSVSGTVNSPLHF.

The chain combines TRBV6-9 with TRBJ2-1; D unresolved. The CDR3 has 11 amino acids. V was cut by 3 bases and J by 9 bases, with 6 bases left in between. Germline CDR1 and CDR2: MNHGY and SVAAGI. The CDR3 sequence is CASSYFSEQFF. As DNA, the CDR3 is TGTGCCAGCAGTTACTTCTCTGAGCAGTTCTTC.

The chain couples TRBV18 to TRBJ1-4; D gene ambiguous. The CDR3 sequence is 16 residues long. Looked up from germline, CDR1 is KGHSH and CDR2 is LQKENI. V lost 0 bases, J lost 0 bases, and 8 bases lay in between. The DNA of the CDR3 is TGTGCCAGCTCACCACCCAAGTTTACAACTAATGAAAAACTGTTTTTT. This gives the protein CASSPPKFTTNEKLFF.

This sequence joins TRBV6-5 and TRBJ2-2; D unclear. Germline assignment: CDR1 MNHEY and CDR2 SVGAGI. Deletions cut 0 bases from V and 0 bases from J, with 11 bases between. This CDR3 comprises 17 residues. CDR3 sequence: CASSYSGIGSNTGELFF. As DNA, the CDR3 is TGTGCCAGCAGTTACTCGGGTATTGGCTCGAACACCGGGGAGCTGTTTTTT.

The chain carries TRBV5-1 and TRBJ2-1; 10 bases agree with TRBD1. Losses at the gene ends were 4 bases for V and 5 bases for J; bases not matched to a gene: 6. The CDR3 spans 15 residues. Germline lookup yields CDR1 SGHRS and CDR2 YFSETQ. The CDR3 sequence: CASSTGQGTNNEQFF. The CDR3 nucleotides read TGCGCCAGCAGCACGGGACAGGGGACGAACAATGAGCAGTTCTTC.

This rearrangement joins TRBV5-8 to TRBJ2-5; D uncertain. Trimming cost V 0 bases and J 1 base, with 10 bases left between them. The germline gives CDR1 SGHTS, CDR2 YDEGEE. The CDR3 is 15 amino acids. The CDR3 spells CASSLGDLVQETQYF. The DNA of the CDR3 is TGTGCCAGCAGCTTGGGAGATCTAGTCCAAGAGACCCAGTACTTC. Full variable domain (remainder filled in from reference TRBV5-8 and TRBJ2-5): EAGVTQSPTHLIKTRGQQATLRCSPISGHTSVYWYQQALGLGLQFLLWYDEGEERNRGNFPPRFSGRQFPNYSSELNVNALELEDSALYLCASSLGDLVQETQYFGPGTRLLVL.

This clonotype has a handful of counts. The chain couples TRBV29-1 to TRBJ1-2; TRBD1 might be the D (6 bases). CDR3 length: 13 residues. Trimming took 4 bases from V and 10 from J, leaving 19 bases between them. CDR1 SQVTM and CDR2 ANQGSEA come from the germline V gene. The CDR3 sequence is CSVGPGAGVDYTF. Written as DNA, the CDR3 is TGCAGCGTTGGGCCCGGGGCAGGGGTTGACTACACCTTC.

This clonotype was seen many times. The genes are TRBV2 and TRBJ1-1; D gene ambiguous. The germline V gene encodes CDR1 SNHLY and CDR2 FYNNEI. The V end was cut by 4 bases, the J end by 0 bases, with 9 bases between. This CDR3 is 14 amino acids long. CDR3 region: CASSGTVVNTEAFF. Written as DNA, the CDR3 is TGTGCCAGCAGTGGGACCGTTGTGAACACTGAAGCTTTCTTT.

This clonotype was counted at least ten times. The genes are TRBV7-2 and TRBJ2-6, with TRBD1 matching 9 bases. V trimming: 5 bases; J trimming: 0 bases; junction bases outside the gene matches: 8. Germline CDR1 and CDR2: SGHTA and FQGNSA. The CDR3 sequence is 18 residues long. This CDR3 is CASSPGPGQGSGANVLTF. The CDR3 coding sequence is TGTGCCAGCAGCCCCGGCCCGGGACAGGGCTCTGGGGCCAACGTCCTGACTTTC.

CDR3 amino acids: CSAIKAGGPSYNEQFF. The DNA of the CDR3 is TGCAGCGCAATAAAAGCGGGAGGCCCCTCCTACAATGAGCAGTTCTTC. The J gene is TRBJ2-1, the V gene TRBV29-1; 9 bases line up with TRBD2. V lost 7 bases, J lost 0 bases, and 10 bases stayed unmatched. The CDR3 length is 16 residues. Looked up from germline, CDR1 is SQVTM and CDR2 is ANQGSEA.

This sequence joins TRBV14 and TRBJ1-4; D not resolved. Trimming removed 4 bases from V and 2 bases from J, with 5 bases in between. CDR1 and CDR2 (germline): SGHDN, FVKESK. This CDR3 comprises 13 residues. CDR3 amino acids: CASSRQTNEKLFF. The CDR3 DNA follows: TGTGCCAGCAGCCGGCAGACTAATGAAAAACTGTTTTTT.

This clonotype was observed a handful of times. This chain connects TRBV5-1 to TRBJ2-1, with TRBD1 identical over 10 bases. Germline CDR1 is SGHRS and CDR2 is YFSETQ. The CDR3 is made up of 15 amino acids. Germline trimming cut 4 bases from V and 0 bases from J; bases unmatched to any gene: 1. The CDR3 nucleotides are TGCGCCAGCAGCGGACAGGGGGGCTCCTACAATGAGCAGTTCTTC. This gives the protein CASSGQGGSYNEQFF.

This clonotype has at least ten counts. This rearrangement joins TRBV28 to TRBJ2-7; D may correspond to TRBD1 or TRBD2 (5 bases each). The germline gives CDR1 MDHEN, CDR2 SYDVKM. With 5 bases removed from V and 1 base from J, the gap between germline ends came to 12 bases. The CDR3 covers 14 residues. The CDR3 nucleotides are TGTGCCAGCAGTCCGGGACGGCCATCCTACGAGCAGTACTTC. Encoded protein: CASSPGRPSYEQYF.

In its sample, this clonotype was seen many times. The CDR3 reads CASSLPGNTEVFF. The CDR3 DNA reads TGTGCCAGCAGTCTCCCAGGGAACACTGAAGTCTTCTTT. This chain links TRBV28 with TRBJ1-1; a possible D gene is TRBD1 (5 bases). From germline, CDR1 is MDHEN and CDR2 SYDVKM. The CDR3 length is 13 residues. The germline V and J ends were trimmed by 5 bases and 14 bases, with 21 bases remaining between them.

This clonotype turned up a few times. The V gene is TRBV9, the J gene TRBJ1-2, with 7 bases matching TRBD1. The CDR3 is 14 amino acids. With 2 bases clipped from V and 8 bases from J, the junction kept 9 bases outside the gene matches. Germline V CDR1 and CDR2: SGDLS, YYNGEE. The CDR3 sequence is CASSVNRGFQGYTF. CDR3 DNA: TGTGCCAGCAGCGTTAACAGGGGATTTCAAGGCTACACCTTC.

This clonotype was observed at least ten times. The rearrangement uses TRBV28 and TRBJ2-2, with D unclear. CDR3 size: 11 residues. The V gene lost 4 bases and the J gene lost 16 bases, with 13 bases spanning the gap. Germline V lookup: CDR1 MDHEN, CDR2 SYDVKM. CDR3 sequence reads: CASSSVGSQFF. CDR3 nucleotide sequence: TGTGCCAGCAGTTCGGTCGGTTCCCAGTTTTTT.

This clonotype was detected a few times. The chain carries TRBV20-1 and TRBJ2-3; D not resolved. The CDR3 extends over 14 amino acids. Germline V lookup: CDR1 DFQATT, CDR2 SNEGSKA (reference sequence). Trimming took 1 base from V and 2 from J, leaving 10 bases between them. The CDR3 sequence: CSARVGPATDTQYF. Here the CDR3 DNA reads TGCAGTGCTAGAGTTGGACCAGCCACAGATACGCAGTATTTT.

Only a few counts were recorded for this clonotype. The chain is built from TRBV2 and TRBJ1-1; D remains ambiguous. The CDR3 runs to 16 residues. Looked up from germline, CDR1 is SNHLY and CDR2 is FYNNEI. V shed 6 bases and J shed 0 bases, with 17 bases lying between them. Written as DNA, the CDR3 is TGTGCCAGCAGCGGTAGTAAGACAAGCATGAACACTGAAGCTTTCTTT. Amino acids: CASSGSKTSMNTEAFF.

This clonotype was seen many times. The gene calls are TRBV2 and TRBJ2-1; the match to TRBD1 covers 9 bases. There are 14 residues in the CDR3. Germline values: CDR1 SNHLY, CDR2 FYNNEI. Trimming at V came to 6 bases and at J to 9 bases, leaving 9 bases not matched to a gene. CDR3 loop: CASRGGQGNPEQFF. As DNA, the CDR3 is TGTGCCAGCAGAGGAGGACAGGGGAATCCTGAGCAGTTCTTC.

This clonotype showed up just a few times. The chain carries TRBV30 and TRBJ2-3, with 7 bases identical to TRBD2. The J call may be in error: the DNA end matches TRBJ2-5 better. Germline lookup yields CDR1 GTSNPN and CDR2 SVGIG (reference sequence). The CDR3 is 16 residues long. The DNA for the CDR3 is TGTGCCTGGAGTTCCGCTAGGGCGGGAGCTCCGGAGACCCAGTACTTC. It yields the protein CAWSSARAGAPETQYF.

In regard to this clonotype: This may be a read error: a much more frequent sequence differs by one nucleotide. The CDR3 end shows no conserved phenylalanine or tryptophan, and so a read error is likely. The rearrangement uses TRBV20-1 and TRBJ1-1, with D perhaps matching TRBD1 (5 bases). Germline CDR1 DFQATT, CDR2 SNEGSKA (reference sequence). V was trimmed by 1 base and J by 1 base, leaving 10 bases between them. This CDR3 comprises 14 residues. CDR3 protein: CSARAGAENTEAFL. The CDR3 coding sequence is TGCAGTGCTAGAGCTGGGGCGGAGAACACTGAAGCTTTCCTT.

Ten or more counts support this clonotype. The chain is built from TRBV6-2 or TRBV6-3 and TRBJ2-5; a weak D match, TRBD2 (6 bases). The CDR3 contains 13 residues. Trimming cost V 8 bases and J 7 bases, with 17 bases left between them. CDR1 and CDR2 (germline): MNHEY, SVGEGT. The CDR3 nucleotides read TGTGCCAGCTCATATTCGATGGGGGGGACCCAGTACTTC. Protein sequence: CASSYSMGGTQYF.